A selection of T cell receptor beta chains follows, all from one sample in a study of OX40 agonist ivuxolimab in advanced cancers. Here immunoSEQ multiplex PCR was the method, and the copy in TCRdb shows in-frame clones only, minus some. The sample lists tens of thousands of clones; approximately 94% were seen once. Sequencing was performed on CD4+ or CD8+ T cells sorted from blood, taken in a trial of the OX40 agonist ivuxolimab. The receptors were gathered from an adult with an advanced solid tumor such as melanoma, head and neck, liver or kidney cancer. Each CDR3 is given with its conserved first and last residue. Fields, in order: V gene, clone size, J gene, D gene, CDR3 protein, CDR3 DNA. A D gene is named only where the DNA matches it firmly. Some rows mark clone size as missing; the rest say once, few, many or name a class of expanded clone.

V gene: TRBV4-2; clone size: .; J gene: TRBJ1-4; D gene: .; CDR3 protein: CASSRGFDRGGTNEKLFF; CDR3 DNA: TGTGCCAGCAGCCGAGGATTCGACCGGGGCGGCACTAATGAAAAACTGTTTTTT
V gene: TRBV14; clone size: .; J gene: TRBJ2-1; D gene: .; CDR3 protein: CASSQAGKGYNEQFF; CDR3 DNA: TGTGCCAGCAGCCAAGCAGGGAAAGGGTACAATGAGCAGTTCTTC
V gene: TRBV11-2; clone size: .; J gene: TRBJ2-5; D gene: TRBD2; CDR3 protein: CASSLGLAGDSETQYF; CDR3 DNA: TGTGCCAGCAGCTTAGGACTAGCGGGAGACTCGGAGACCCAGTACTTC
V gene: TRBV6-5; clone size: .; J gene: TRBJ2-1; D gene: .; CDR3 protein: CASSLEMSYNEQFF; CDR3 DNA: TGTGCCAGCAGCCTCGAGATGTCCTACAATGAGCAGTTCTTC
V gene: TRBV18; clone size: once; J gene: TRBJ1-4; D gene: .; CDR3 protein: CASSTGVEKLFF; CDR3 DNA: TGTGCCAGCTCAACTGGGGTTGAAAAACTGTTTTTT
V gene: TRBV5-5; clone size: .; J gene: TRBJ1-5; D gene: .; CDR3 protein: CASSLGTDYQPQHF; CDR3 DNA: TGTGCCAGCAGCTTGGGGACAGATTATCAGCCCCAGCATTTT
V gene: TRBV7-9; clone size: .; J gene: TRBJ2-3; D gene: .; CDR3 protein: CASSLVFQTSTDTQYF; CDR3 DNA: TGTGCCAGCAGCTTAGTATTCCAAACCAGCACAGATACGCAGTATTTT
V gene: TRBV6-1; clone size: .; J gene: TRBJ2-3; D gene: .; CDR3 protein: CASSEASGFWADTQYF; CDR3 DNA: TGTGCCAGCAGTGAAGCCTCAGGTTTTTGGGCAGATACGCAGTATTTT
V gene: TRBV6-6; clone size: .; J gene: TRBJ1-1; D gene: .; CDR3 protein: CASSLMDENTEAFF; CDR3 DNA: TGTGCCAGCAGTTTAATGGACGAGAACACTGAAGCTTTCTTT
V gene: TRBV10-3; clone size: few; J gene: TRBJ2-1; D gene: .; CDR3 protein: CAISEANNEQFF; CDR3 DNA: TGTGCCATCAGTGAGGCGAACAATGAGCAGTTCTTC
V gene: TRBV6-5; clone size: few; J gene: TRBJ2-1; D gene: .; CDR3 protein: CASRISSGSYNEQFF; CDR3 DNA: TGTGCCAGCAGAATATCCAGTGGATCCTACAATGAGCAGTTCTTC
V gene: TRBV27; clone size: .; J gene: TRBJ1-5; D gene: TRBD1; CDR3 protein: CASSSLGGAYQPQHF; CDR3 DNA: TGTGCCAGCAGTTCCCTAGGGGGCGCGTACCAGCCCCAGCATTTT
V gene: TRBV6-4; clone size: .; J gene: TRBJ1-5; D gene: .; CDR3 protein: CASSGEQGQPQHF; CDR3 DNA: TGTGCCAGCAGTGGGGAACAGGGACAGCCCCAGCATTTT
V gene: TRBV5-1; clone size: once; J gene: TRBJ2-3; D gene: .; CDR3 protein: CASSLERDTQYF; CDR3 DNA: TGCGCCAGCAGCTTGGAACGTGATACGCAGTATTTT
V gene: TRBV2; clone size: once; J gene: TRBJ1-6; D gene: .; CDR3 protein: CASSVLGRNSPLHF; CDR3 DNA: TGTGCCAGCAGTGTCCTCGGGCGTAATTCACCCCTCCACTTT
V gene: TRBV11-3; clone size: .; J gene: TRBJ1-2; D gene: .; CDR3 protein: CASSPDTNYGYTF; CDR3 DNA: TGTGCCAGCAGCCCAGACACTAACTATGGCTACACCTTC
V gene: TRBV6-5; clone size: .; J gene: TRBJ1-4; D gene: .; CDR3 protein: CASSYASGTRREKLFF; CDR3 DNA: TGTGCCAGCAGTTACGCATCCGGGACAAGGAGGGAAAAACTGTTTTTT
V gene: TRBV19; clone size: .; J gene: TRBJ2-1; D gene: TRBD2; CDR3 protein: CASSELAAYNEQFF; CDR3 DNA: TGTGCCAGTAGTGAACTAGCGGCTTACAATGAGCAGTTCTTC
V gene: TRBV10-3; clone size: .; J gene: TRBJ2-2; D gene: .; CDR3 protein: CAISPGGELFF; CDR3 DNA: TGTGCCATCAGTCCAGGTGGGGAGCTGTTTTTT
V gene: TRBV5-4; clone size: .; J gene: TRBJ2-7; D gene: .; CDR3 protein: CASSLNGQSAYEQYF; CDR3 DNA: TGTGCCAGCAGCTTGAATGGACAGTCCGCCTACGAGCAGTACTTC
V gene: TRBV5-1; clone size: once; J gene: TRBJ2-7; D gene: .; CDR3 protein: CATGFGDGGYEQYF; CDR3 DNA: TGCGCCACCGGCTTCGGGGACGGAGGCTACGAGCAGTACTTC
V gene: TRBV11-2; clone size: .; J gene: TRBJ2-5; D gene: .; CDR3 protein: CASSQRSGTQYF; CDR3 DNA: TGTGCCAGCAGCCAGAGGTCAGGGACCCAGTACTTC
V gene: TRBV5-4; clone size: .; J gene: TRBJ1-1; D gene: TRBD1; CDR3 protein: CASSLASGGNTEAFF; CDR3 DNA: TGTGCCAGCAGCTTGGCGTCAGGGGGTAACACTGAAGCTTTCTTT
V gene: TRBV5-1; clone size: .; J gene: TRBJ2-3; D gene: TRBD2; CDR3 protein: CASSSHGGRATDTQYF; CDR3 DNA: TGCGCCAGCAGCTCCCATGGCGGGAGGGCCACAGATACGCAGTATTTT
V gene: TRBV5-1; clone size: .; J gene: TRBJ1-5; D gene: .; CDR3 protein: CASSLGTASNQPQHF; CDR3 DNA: TGCGCCAGCAGCTTGGGCACAGCTAGCAATCAGCCCCAGCATTTT
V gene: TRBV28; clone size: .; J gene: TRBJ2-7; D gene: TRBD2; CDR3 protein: CASNLGTREQYF; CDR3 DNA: TGTGCCAGCAACTTGGGGACTAGGGAGCAGTACTTC
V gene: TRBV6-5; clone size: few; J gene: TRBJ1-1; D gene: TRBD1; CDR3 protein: CASSYRDRDTEAFF; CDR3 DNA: TGTGCCAGCAGTTATAGGGACAGGGACACTGAAGCTTTCTTT
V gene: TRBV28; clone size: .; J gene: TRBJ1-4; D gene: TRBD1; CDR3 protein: CASNNRGGTEKLFF; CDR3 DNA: TGTGCCAGCAATAACAGGGGCGGGACTGAAAAACTGTTTTTT
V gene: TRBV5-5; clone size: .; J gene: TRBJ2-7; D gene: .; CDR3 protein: CASSMTTGPYEQYF; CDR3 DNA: TGTGCCAGCAGCATGACGACAGGACCCTACGAGCAGTACTTC
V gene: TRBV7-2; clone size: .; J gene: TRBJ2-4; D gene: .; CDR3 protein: CASSPELIAKNIQYF; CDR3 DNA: TGTGCCAGCAGCCCAGAACTCATAGCCAAAAACATTCAGTACTTC
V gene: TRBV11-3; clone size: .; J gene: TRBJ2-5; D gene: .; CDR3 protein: CASSLRRTLQETQYF; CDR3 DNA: TGTGCCAGCAGCCTCCGGAGGACACTCCAAGAGACCCAGTACTTC
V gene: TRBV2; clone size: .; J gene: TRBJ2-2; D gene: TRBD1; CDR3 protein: CASMRTGWANTGELFF; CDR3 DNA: TGTGCCAGCATGAGGACAGGGTGGGCGAACACCGGGGAGCTGTTTTTT
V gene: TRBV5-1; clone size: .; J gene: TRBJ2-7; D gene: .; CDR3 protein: CASSLGHLYEQYF; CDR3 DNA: TGCGCCAGCAGCTTGGGTCACCTCTACGAGCAGTACTTC
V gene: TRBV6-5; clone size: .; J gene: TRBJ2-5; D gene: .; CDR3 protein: CASSRTGIGETQYF; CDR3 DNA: TGTGCCAGCAGCCGAACAGGGATTGGGGAGACCCAGTACTTC
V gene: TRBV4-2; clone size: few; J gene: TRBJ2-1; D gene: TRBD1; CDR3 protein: CASSWTGNNEQFF; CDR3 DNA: TGTGCCAGCAGCTGGACAGGGAACAATGAGCAGTTCTTC
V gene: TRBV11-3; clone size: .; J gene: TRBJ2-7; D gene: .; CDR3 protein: CASSLDSGYYEQYF; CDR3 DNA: TGTGCCAGCAGCTTAGATAGCGGCTACTACGAGCAGTACTTC
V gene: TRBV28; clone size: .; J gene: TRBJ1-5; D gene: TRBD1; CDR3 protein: CASSAGGESNQPQHF; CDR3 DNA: TGTGCCAGCAGCGCAGGGGGTGAAAGCAATCAGCCCCAGCATTTT
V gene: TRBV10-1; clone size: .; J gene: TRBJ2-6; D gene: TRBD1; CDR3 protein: CASRPPQGEYSGANVLTF; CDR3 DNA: TGCGCCAGCAGACCCCCACAGGGGGAATACTCTGGGGCCAACGTCCTGACTTTC
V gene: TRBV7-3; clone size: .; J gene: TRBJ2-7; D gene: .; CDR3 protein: CASSLGPAGGEQYF; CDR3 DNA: TGTGCCAGCAGCTTAGGGCCGGCAGGTGGGGAGCAGTACTTC
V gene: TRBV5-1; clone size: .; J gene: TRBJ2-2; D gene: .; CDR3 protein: CASSSGPNTGELFF; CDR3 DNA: TGCGCCAGCAGCTCGGGACCGAACACCGGGGAGCTGTTTTTT
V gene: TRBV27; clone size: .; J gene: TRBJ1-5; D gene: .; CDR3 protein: CASSSGGRNQPQHF; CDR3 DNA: TGTGCCAGCAGTTCGGGGGGGCGGAATCAGCCCCAGCATTTT
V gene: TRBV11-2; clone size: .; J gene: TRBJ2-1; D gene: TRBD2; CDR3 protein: CASSLGLAVYNEQFF; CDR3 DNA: TGTGCCAGCAGCTTAGGACTAGCGGTTTACAATGAGCAGTTCTTC
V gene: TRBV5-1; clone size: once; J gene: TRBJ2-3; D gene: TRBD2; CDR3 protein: CASSQAQLLLAERGGTQYF; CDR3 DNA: TGCGCCAGCAGCCAGGCACAATTATTACTAGCGGAGAGGGGTGGGACGCAGTATTTT
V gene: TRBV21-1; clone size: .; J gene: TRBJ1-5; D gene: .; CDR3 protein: CASSTDGTSNQPQHF; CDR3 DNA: TGTGCCAGCAGCACCGATGGGACCAGCAATCAGCCCCAGCATTTT
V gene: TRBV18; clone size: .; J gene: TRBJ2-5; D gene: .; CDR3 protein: CASSGRDRQETQYF; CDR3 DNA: TGTGCCAGCTCCGGGAGGGACAGACAAGAGACCCAGTACTTC
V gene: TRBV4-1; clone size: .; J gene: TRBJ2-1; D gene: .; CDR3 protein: CASSQEQSSYNEQFF; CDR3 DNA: TGCGCCAGCAGCCAAGAACAGAGCTCCTACAATGAGCAGTTCTTC
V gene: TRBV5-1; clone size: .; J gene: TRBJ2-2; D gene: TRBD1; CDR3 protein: CASREPGTGTLFF; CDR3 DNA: TGCGCCAGCAGGGAACCCGGGACAGGGACCCTGTTTTTT
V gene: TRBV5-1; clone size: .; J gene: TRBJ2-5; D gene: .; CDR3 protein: CASSLNPGSQETQYF; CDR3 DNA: TGCGCCAGCAGCTTGAACCCAGGGAGCCAAGAGACCCAGTACTTC
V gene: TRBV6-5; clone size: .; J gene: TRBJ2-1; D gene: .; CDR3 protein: CASSYSGVNFF; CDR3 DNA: TGTGCCAGCAGTTACTCAGGGGTCAATTTCTTC
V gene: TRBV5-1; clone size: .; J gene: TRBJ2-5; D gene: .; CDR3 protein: CASRSGSAETQYF; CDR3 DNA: TGCGCCAGCAGATCCGGGTCGGCAGAGACCCAGTACTTC
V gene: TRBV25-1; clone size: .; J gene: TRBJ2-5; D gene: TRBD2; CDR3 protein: CASSVAGGGTQYF; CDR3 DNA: TGTGCCAGCAGTGTAGCGGGTGGTGGGACCCAGTACTTC
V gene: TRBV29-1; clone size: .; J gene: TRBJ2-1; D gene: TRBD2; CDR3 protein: CSVENTAGGLYNEQFF; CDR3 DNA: TGCAGCGTTGAAAATACAGCGGGAGGACTCTACAATGAGCAGTTCTTC
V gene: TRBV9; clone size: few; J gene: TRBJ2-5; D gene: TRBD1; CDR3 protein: CASSYGTAQETQYF; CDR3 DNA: TGTGCCAGCAGTTACGGGACAGCACAAGAGACCCAGTACTTC
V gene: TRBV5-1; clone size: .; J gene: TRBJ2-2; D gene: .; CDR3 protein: CASSLALTNTGELFF; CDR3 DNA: TGCGCCAGCAGCTTGGCTCTAACGAACACCGGGGAGCTGTTTTTT
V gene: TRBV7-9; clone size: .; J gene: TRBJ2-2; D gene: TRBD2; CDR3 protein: CASSSRLAGDLGGELFF; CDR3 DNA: TGTGCCAGCAGCTCGAGACTAGCGGGAGATCTGGGCGGGGAGCTGTTTTTT
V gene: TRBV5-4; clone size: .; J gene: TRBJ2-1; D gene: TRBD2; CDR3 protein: CASSLAASGTNEQFF; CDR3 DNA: TGTGCCAGCAGCTTGGCGGCTAGCGGGACAAATGAGCAGTTCTTC
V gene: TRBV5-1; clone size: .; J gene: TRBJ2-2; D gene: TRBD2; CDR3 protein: CASRGLAATGELFF; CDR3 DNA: TGCGCCAGCCGGGGACTAGCGGCCACCGGGGAGCTGTTTTTT
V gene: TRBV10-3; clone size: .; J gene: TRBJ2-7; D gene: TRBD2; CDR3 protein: CAISVTAGGEYEQYF; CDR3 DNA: TGTGCCATCAGTGTGACAGCGGGAGGGGAATACGAGCAGTACTTC
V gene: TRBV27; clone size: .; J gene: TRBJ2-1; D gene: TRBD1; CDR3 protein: CASAIGGTGTYNEQFF; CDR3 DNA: TGTGCCAGCGCCATTGGCGGGACAGGGACCTACAATGAGCAGTTCTTC
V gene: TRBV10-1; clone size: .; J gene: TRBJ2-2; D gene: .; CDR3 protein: CASSESSLSGGELFF; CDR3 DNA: TGCGCCAGCAGTGAGTCGTCATTGTCTGGGGGGGAGCTGTTTTTT